This T cell receptor (beta chain) emerged from a study of shared clonotypes between healthy human individuals. Donation came from healthy HIV-negative adults that had no recent acute infections or vaccinations. It was across several immunoSEQ plates that each subset's genomic DNA was evenly split. The method was immunoSEQ multiplex PCR; TCRdb's version includes in-frame clones alone and lacks a portion of them. The sample carries about 2.4 million clones, under 95% recorded once. Comments on this clone: Its target is not known.

Overall study findings and caveats: Naive CD4 clonotype sharing across a few donors was about 5%.

The CDR3 covers 17 residues. The germline V gene encodes CDR1 MGHDK and CDR2 SYGVNS. Trimming took 1 base from V and 2 from J; bases not matched to a gene: 5. The sample taken for sequencing was naive CD4+ T cells from PBMCs. Subset given: CD45RA+ positively selected. The rearrangement uses TRBV25-1 and TRBJ2-3; the match to TRBD2 covers 11 bases. The origin of this receptor is a man younger than 30 in good health. Some clones in this sample may be carry-over from other donors' samples. The CDR3 nucleotides read TGTGCCAGCAGTGAATCCCGACTAGCGGGACACACAGATACGCAGTATTTT. Protein sequence: CASSESRLAGHTDTQYF.